The next 17 T cell receptor beta chains were all read from a single sample in a study of patients and donors after allogeneic stem cell transplantation. MiXCR, applied by TCRdb to the RT-PCR reads, yields one record per CDR3 protein. The table records about 160,000 distinct CDR3 sequences, approximately 25% of them present only once. The sample taken for sequencing was blood, either unsorted or a sorted T cell fraction (not recorded which). Every receptor here comes from a human donor who was either an allogeneic HSCT recipient or a stem cell or donor lymphocyte infusion donor (not recorded which). It is not recorded whose cells these are; they may come from a transplant donor.

This clonotype was picked up a small number of times. This sequence joins TRBV7-2 and TRBJ2-3; D uncertain. The CDR3 is made up of 13 amino acids. In germline, CDR1 is SGHTA, CDR2 FQGNSA. Trimming stripped 3 bases from V and 5 bases from J, with 9 bases between. CDR3 amino acids: CASSLLTVDTQYF. The DNA of the CDR3 is TGTGCCAGCAGCTTGTTGACTGTAGATACGCAGTATTTT.

This sequence joins TRBV13 and TRBJ2-7; D is undetermined. The CDR3 has 14 residues. V dropped 5 bases and J dropped 1 base, with 12 bases sitting between them. Germline V gives CDR1 PRHDT, CDR2 FYEKMQ (reference sequence). The CDR3 bases are TGTGCCAGCAGCACGGGCTCCGCATCCTACGAGCAGTACTTC. It is translated as CASSTGSASYEQYF. Supplemented by reference TRBV13 and TRBJ2-7, the full variable domain reads AAGVIQSPRHLIKEKRETATLKCYPIPRHDTVYWYQQGPGQDPQFLISFYEKMQSDKGSIPDRFSAQQFSDYHSELNMSSLELGDSALYFCASSTGSASYEQYFGPGTRLTVT.

A few counts support this clonotype. The chain recombines TRBV10-3 with TRBJ2-1; perhaps D is TRBD1 or TRBD2 (5 bases each). The CDR3 is 11 amino acids. With 6 bases removed from V and 15 bases from J, the gap between germline ends came to 15 bases. Germline CDR1 reads ENHRY; CDR2 reads SYGVKD. This CDR3 reads CAISRDQQTFF. The CDR3 coding sequence is TGTGCCATCAGCCGGGACCAACAAACGTTCTTC.

The V gene is TRBV12-3 or TRBV12-4, the J gene TRBJ1-3; D not resolved. This CDR3 has 20 residues. Trimming cost V 3 bases and J 0 bases, with 24 bases left between them. Here the CDR3 DNA reads TGTGCCAGCAGTTTTCCCCCCGGTCGTAGGGAGGGAGCCTCTGGAAACACCATATATTTT. Translated: CASSFPPGRREGASGNTIYF.

This chain links TRBV6-6 with TRBJ2-7, with 7 positions matching TRBD1. Germline V gene sequence: CDR1 MNHNY, CDR2 SVGAGI (reference sequence). The CDR3 contains 14 residues. Germline trimming cut 4 bases from V and 2 bases from J; bases unmatched to any gene: 5. The CDR3 loop is CASSSLDRPYEQYF. The CDR3 DNA is TGTGCCAGCAGTTCTTTGGACAGGCCCTACGAGCAGTACTTC.

The V gene is TRBV29-1, the J gene TRBJ2-3, with D tentatively TRBD1 or TRBD2 (6 bases each). Deletions cut 6 bases from V and 2 bases from J, with 12 bases between. Germline loops: CDR1 SQVTM, CDR2 ANQGSEA. This CDR3 has 13 amino acids. The CDR3 here is CSVRRGTTDTQYF. Here the CDR3 DNA reads TGCAGCGTCCGGAGGGGGACCACAGATACGCAGTATTTT.

The chain employs TRBV20-1 and TRBJ2-1, with D possibly being TRBD2 (5 bases). This CDR3 has 13 residues. V was trimmed by 1 base and J by 2 bases, leaving 6 bases between them. Per the germline V gene, CDR1 is DFQATT and CDR2 is SNEGSKA (reference sequence). CDR3 nucleotides: TGCAGTGCTAGAGGACTACCCTACAATGAGCAGTTCTTC. Its translation: CSARGLPYNEQFF.

This clonotype was detected only once. V usage is TRBV18 and J usage is TRBJ1-2; 11 bases are a match to TRBD1. V shed 0 bases and J 7 bases; nucleotides not matched to a gene: 4. Germline V lookup: CDR1 KGHSH, CDR2 LQKENI. This CDR3 has 15 residues. CDR3 region: CASSPPDRGRGGYTF. In nucleotides, the CDR3 is TGTGCCAGCTCACCACCGGACAGGGGGCGCGGTGGCTACACCTTC.

This clonotype was counted between two and nine times. The chain combines TRBV5-1 with TRBJ2-1; perhaps TRBD2 as D (5 bases). The CDR3 totals 17 residues. CDR1 is SGHRS and CDR2 is YFSETQ in the germline V gene. The V gene lost 4 bases and the J gene lost 7 bases, with 24 bases spanning the gap. The CDR3, as DNA: TGCGCCAGCAGCCCTCCTCCTAGGCCTGCGGGTGCAAATGAGCAGTTCTTC. Its protein product is CASSPPPRPAGANEQFF.

This clonotype was picked up many times. This chain uses TRBV7-9 with TRBJ1-3, with TRBD1 matching 7 bases. The V segment lost 8 bases and the J segment 4 bases; nucleotides outside the gene matches: 8. Germline V CDR1 and CDR2: SEHNR, FQNEAQ (reference sequence). The CDR3 runs 14 residues. As DNA, the CDR3 is TGTGCCAGCGCATCACAGGGGATAGGAAACACCATATATTTT. Translating gives CASASQGIGNTIYF.

This clonotype was seen more than once but under ten times. The rearrangement links TRBV5-1 to TRBJ2-1; tentative D call: TRBD2 (6 bases). Germline V gene sequence: CDR1 SGHRS, CDR2 YFSETQ. V was clipped by 4 bases and J by 0 bases, with 14 bases between them. CDR3 length: 16 residues. The CDR3 reads CASSPGGGSSYNEQFF. In DNA form, the CDR3 reads TGCGCCAGCAGCCCTGGTGGGGGGAGCTCCTACAATGAGCAGTTCTTC.

This clonotype was detected only a few times. V is TRBV29-1 and J is TRBJ2-3; D is perhaps TRBD1 (6 bases). The CDR3 has 15 amino acids. V shed 6 bases and J shed 0 bases, with 16 bases lying between them. Germline V lookup: CDR1 SQVTM, CDR2 ANQGSEA. The DNA for the CDR3 is TGCAGCGTCCAGGGGACCTCTCCTAGCACAGATACGCAGTATTTT. It encodes CSVQGTSPSTDTQYF.

This clonotype turned up a few times. The genes are TRBV28 and TRBJ1-1; D unresolved. CDR1 is MDHEN, CDR2 SYDVKM, per germline. CDR3 size: 17 residues. V was trimmed by 3 bases and J by 0 bases, leaving 17 bases between them. Written as DNA, the CDR3 is TGTGCCAGCAGTTTTTGGTCCGGACTCATTATGAACACTGAAGCTTTCTTT. Its translation: CASSFWSGLIMNTEAFF.

This clonotype was detected only a few times. The rearrangement links TRBV4-1 to TRBJ1-3; a weak D match, TRBD1 (5 bases). The CDR3 runs to 18 residues. V was cut by 2 bases and J by 0 bases, with 17 bases left in between. Germline V gene data show CDR1 as MGHRA and CDR2 as YSYEKL. The CDR3 reads CASSQIFGQKSSGNTIYF. CDR3 nucleotides: TGCGCCAGCAGCCAAATCTTCGGACAAAAGAGCTCTGGAAACACCATATATTTT.

The table lists this clonotype with a few counts. The V and J genes are TRBV27 and TRBJ2-7, with 10 bases fitting TRBD2. Germline trimming cut 5 bases from V and 3 bases from J; bases unmatched to any gene: 7. The CDR3 is 15 residues long. Germline CDR1 MNHEY, CDR2 SMNVEV (reference sequence). The CDR3 DNA reads TGTGCCAGCAGTCCTAGCGGGAGTGGGTACTACGAGCAGTACTTC. This encodes CASSPSGSGYYEQYF.

This sequence joins TRBV20-1 and TRBJ2-7, with D possibly matching TRBD2 (6 bases). Germline V gives CDR1 DFQATT, CDR2 SNEGSKA (reference sequence). V lost 3 bases and J 6 bases, leaving 12 bases between the germline ends. This CDR3 is built from 12 residues. This chain's CDR3 is CSARTRRAEQYF. CDR3 nucleotide sequence: TGCAGTGCTAGGACTAGAAGGGCCGAGCAGTACTTC.

This clonotype showed up many times. One end of the junction is discordant with germline, which a read error may explain. The V gene is TRBV7-7, the J gene TRBJ1-1, with D possibly matching TRBD1 (6 bases). Germline CDR1 is SSHAT and CDR2 is FNYEAQ (reference sequence). The CDR3 consists of 13 residues. The CDR3 sequence is CASSSEQGTEAFF. The CDR3 DNA reads TGTGCTAGCAGCTCCGAACAGGGCACTGAAGCTTTCTTT.